Listed below are T cell receptor beta chains from one sample, sequenced in a study of OX40 agonist ivuxolimab in advanced cancers. Assay used: immunoSEQ multiplex PCR; TCRdb lists only in-frame clones, some missing. The sample carries over 70,000 clones, over 80% recorded once. The source material was CD4+ or CD8+ T cells sorted from blood, sampled in a trial of the OX40 agonist ivuxolimab. These receptors were taken from an adult with an advanced solid tumor such as melanoma, head and neck, liver or kidney cancer. CDR3s include the opening cysteine and the closing phenylalanine or tryptophan. The D gene is left open where the match is weak. The size entry is marked missing in some rows and otherwise reads once, few, many or a size class.

J,size,D,V,length,CDR3,DNA
TRBJ2-7,once,NA,TRBV29-1,13,CSVESDHNYEQYF,TGCAGCGTTGAGTCAGACCATAACTACGAGCAGTACTTC
TRBJ2-7,NA,NA,TRBV25-1,15,CASSDFCSTTSEQYF,TGTGCCAGCAGTGATTTTTGTAGCACTACCTCCGAGCAGTACTTC
TRBJ2-3,NA,TRBD2,TRBV9,17,CASTLGGSGRAEDTQYF,TGTGCCAGCACCCTAGGGGGTAGCGGGAGGGCCGAGGATACGCAGTATTTT
TRBJ2-5,NA,NA,TRBV28,15,CASSTGTEYQETQYF,TGTGCCAGCAGTACCGGGACCGAGTACCAAGAGACCCAGTACTTC
TRBJ2-2,NA,TRBD2,TRBV11-2,16,CASSPPSGGVDGELFF,TGTGCCAGCAGCCCCCCCTCCGGGGGGGTGGACGGGGAGCTGTTTTTT
TRBJ1-5,NA,NA,TRBV7-2,15,CASSLAERGGTPQHF,TGTGCCAGCAGCTTAGCCGAAAGGGGGGGTACGCCCCAGCATTTT
TRBJ2-7,NA,TRBD2,TRBV5-4,15,CASSFGSTSSREQYF,TGTGCCAGCAGCTTTGGGTCGACTAGCTCTCGCGAGCAGTACTTC
TRBJ2-3,NA,NA,TRBV9,15,CASSGTPRGTDTQYF,TGTGCCAGCAGCGGAACACCCAGAGGGACAGATACGCAGTATTTT
TRBJ2-1,NA,NA,TRBV6-4,12,CASSDGYNEQFF,TGTGCCAGCAGTGACGGGTACAATGAGCAGTTCTTC
TRBJ1-1,once,NA,TRBV27,11,CASRVGTEAFF,TGTGCCAGCCGGGTGGGCACTGAAGCTTTCTTT
TRBJ1-5,few,NA,TRBV9,15,CASSVGGYSNQPQHF,TGTGCCAGCAGCGTAGGGGGGTATAGCAATCAGCCCCAGCATTTT
TRBJ2-7,once,TRBD1,TRBV19,15,CASSPGQGTRYEQYF,TGTGCCAGTAGTCCCGGACAGGGGACGAGGTACGAGCAGTACTTC
TRBJ2-3,NA,TRBD2,TRBV7-2,15,CASTLPSGPTDTQYF,TGTGCCAGCACCCTGCCTAGCGGCCCCACAGATACGCAGTATTTT
TRBJ2-7,NA,NA,TRBV7-6,13,CASSPDSTYEQYF,TGTGCCAGCAGCCCAGACAGCACCTACGAGCAGTACTTC
TRBJ2-3,NA,TRBD2,TRBV29-1,14,CSVLSGRRTDTQYF,TGCAGCGTCCTTAGCGGGAGGCGGACAGATACGCAGTATTTT
TRBJ2-1,NA,TRBD2,TRBV10-2,14,CASRGAGEYNEQFF,TGCGCCAGCAGGGGAGCGGGAGAGTACAATGAGCAGTTCTTC
TRBJ1-1,NA,TRBD1,TRBV5-1,15,CASSLEDRGYTEAFF,TGCGCCAGCAGCTTGGAGGACAGGGGGTATACTGAAGCTTTCTTT
TRBJ1-1,NA,TRBD1,TRBV7-9,14,CASRQTGVNTEAFF,TGTGCCAGCAGGCAGACAGGGGTGAACACTGAAGCTTTCTTT
TRBJ1-2,NA,NA,TRBV6-1,13,CASSPRGHYGYTF,TGTGCCAGCAGCCCTCGGGGGCACTATGGCTACACCTTC
TRBJ1-5,NA,NA,TRBV14,15,CASSQGGLGNQPQHF,TGTGCCAGCAGCCAAGGGGGTCTTGGCAATCAGCCCCAGCATTTT
TRBJ2-3,NA,TRBD2,TRBV11-2,15,CASSFSGGGTDTQYF,TGTGCCAGCAGCTTTTCCGGGGGGGGCACAGATACGCAGTATTTT
TRBJ2-3,NA,TRBD2,TRBV13,15,CASSSAGEGTDTQYF,TGTGCCAGCAGCTCAGCGGGAGAGGGCACAGATACGCAGTATTTT
TRBJ1-1,NA,NA,TRBV6-5,15,CASSYGGSYSTEAFF,TGTGCCAGCAGTTACGGTGGGTCCTACAGCACTGAAGCTTTCTTT
TRBJ2-7,NA,NA,TRBV7-9,15,CASSLVREWAYEQYF,TGTGCCAGCAGCTTAGTACGGGAGTGGGCCTACGAGCAGTACTTC
TRBJ1-1,NA,NA,TRBV21-1,17,CASSKARRGPMNTEAFF,TGTGCCAGCAGCAAAGCGCGGAGGGGCCCGATGAACACTGAAGCTTTCTTT
TRBJ1-2,NA,NA,TRBV7-9,15,CASSRGTSPRNGYTF,TGTGCCAGCAGCCGGGGGACCTCCCCCAGGAATGGCTACACCTTC
TRBJ2-1,NA,NA,TRBV5-1,16,CASSLVLASSYNEQFF,TGCGCCAGCAGCTTGGTTCTAGCGAGTTCCTACAATGAGCAGTTCTTC
TRBJ2-1,NA,NA,TRBV5-1,15,CASSLDPSSYNEQFF,TGCGCCAGCAGCTTGGACCCGAGCTCCTACAATGAGCAGTTCTTC
TRBJ2-5,NA,NA,TRBV18,15,CASSPPGVGQETQYF,TGTGCCAGCTCACCACCCGGGGTAGGACAAGAGACCCAGTACTTC
TRBJ1-4,NA,TRBD1,TRBV30,14,CAWRKQGEYEKLFF,TGTGCCTGGCGAAAACAGGGGGAGTACGAAAAACTGTTTTTT
TRBJ1-3,NA,NA,TRBV9,13,CASSGGSGNTIYF,TGTGCCAGCAGCGGGGGTTCGGGAAACACCATATATTTT